These 31 T cell receptor beta chains came from one sample sequenced in a study of blood T cell repertoires in COVID-19. Data came from immunoSEQ multiplex PCR; TCRdb stores just in-frame clones and leaves some out. The table includes 280,000 or so clones, approximately 86% detected once. The source material was peripheral blood. The receptors here all came from a woman aged 25 to 39 who had recovered from COVID-19.

This chain links TRBV7-8 with TRBJ1-6, with 7 positions matching TRBD1. J was trimmed by 7 bases and V by 3 bases; bases with no gene match: 6. Germline CDR1 is SGHVS and CDR2 is FQNEAQ. This CDR3 contains 15 residues. The CDR3 bases are TGTGCCAGCAGCTTCGCCGGGACAGAGAATTCACCCCTCCACTTT. This gives the protein CASSFAGTENSPLHF.

This chain links TRBV5-1 with TRBJ2-7, with TRBD1 matching 10 bases. Germline V gene sequence: CDR1 SGHRS, CDR2 YFSETQ. The CDR3 consists of 17 residues. Trimming took 5 bases from V and 6 from J; bases not matched to a gene: 17. Here the CDR3 DNA reads TGCGCCAGCAGTCCACCGAAGTTCGGGACAGGGGCGCGCGAGCAGTACTTC. Protein sequence: CASSPPKFGTGAREQYF.

V and J are TRBV12-3 or TRBV12-4 and TRBJ2-2; D may be TRBD1 (5 bases). V gave up 5 bases and J gave up 8 bases, with 9 bases separating them. This CDR3 spans 12 amino acids. The CDR3 loop reads CASSPRTGELFF. DNA of the CDR3: TGTGCCAGCAGTCCCCGGACAGGGGAGCTGTTTTTT.

The rearrangement links TRBV3-1 (or the pseudogene TRBV3-2) to TRBJ1-2, with 8 bases matching TRBD1. The CDR3 consists of 21 residues. Losses at the gene ends were 1 base for V and 3 bases for J; bases not matched to a gene: 22. Per germline, CDR1 LGHDT and CDR2 YNNKEL (reference sequence). This chain's CDR3 is CASSQVYRTGLFRPFDYGYTF. The CDR3 DNA follows: TGTGCCAGCAGCCAAGTCTACAGGACAGGGTTATTTAGGCCTTTTGACTATGGCTACACCTTC.

This rearrangement joins TRBV7-9 to TRBJ1-2; 10 bases line up with TRBD1. V shed 8 bases and J 8 bases; nucleotides not matched to a gene: 20. Germline V lookup: CDR1 SEHNR, CDR2 FQNEAQ (reference sequence). This CDR3 spans 17 amino acids. This CDR3 reads CASSPRQGALRNRGYTF. The CDR3 nucleotides are TGTGCCAGCTCCCCGCGACAGGGGGCCTTGAGGAATCGGGGCTACACCTTC. The entire variable domain, with the rest obtained from reference TRBV7-9 and TRBJ1-2, is as follows: DTGVSQNPRHKITKRGQNVTFRCDPISEHNRLYWYRQTLGQGPEFLTYFQNEAQLEKSRLLSDRFSAERPKGSFSTLEIQRTEQGDSAMYLCASSPRQGALRNRGYTFGSGTRLTVV.

The V and J genes are TRBV5-6 and TRBJ1-1, with TRBD1 identical over 8 bases. Germline V lookup: CDR1 SGHDT, CDR2 YYEEEE. The CDR3 is 13 residues long. Losses at the gene ends were 4 bases for V and 7 bases for J; bases not matched to a gene: 6. The CDR3 DNA reads TGTGCCAGCAGCGCGGACAGGGCCGGTGAAGCTTTCTTT. It yields the protein CASSADRAGEAFF.

The rearrangement uses TRBV28 and TRBJ2-7; tentative D call: TRBD2 (9 bases). The germline gives CDR1 MDHEN, CDR2 SYDVKM. This CDR3 comprises 17 residues. Trimming cost V 2 bases and J 7 bases, with 24 bases left between them. The CDR3 sequence: CASSLKGTGGLAREQYF. The DNA of the CDR3 is TGTGCCAGCAGTTTAAAAGGGACAGGTGGACTAGCGAGGGAGCAGTACTTC.

The J gene is TRBJ2-6, the V gene TRBV3-1 (or the pseudogene TRBV3-2); perhaps TRBD1 as D (6 bases). V lost 5 bases and J lost 0, with 14 bases in between. This CDR3 region has 17 residues. CDR1 and CDR2 (germline): LGHDT, YNNKEL (reference sequence). The CDR3 coding sequence is TGTGCCAGCAGCTTAAGTGGGGGCACCTCTGGGGCCAACGTCCTGACTTTC. The encoded protein is CASSLSGGTSGANVLTF.

This chain uses TRBV7-9 with TRBJ2-3; 7 nucleotides line up with TRBD2. Per the germline V gene, CDR1 is SEHNR and CDR2 is FQNEAQ (reference sequence). The ends lost 1 base at V and 2 bases at J; junction bases unmatched: 3. This CDR3 comprises 15 residues. CDR3 nucleotide sequence: TGTGCCAGCAGCTTAGAGCGGGGATCCACAGATACGCAGTATTTT. Amino acids: CASSLERGSTDTQYF.

The chain uses TRBV6-5 and TRBJ2-2; TRBD2 matches at 8 bases. V dropped 0 bases and J dropped 7; count of bases not matched to a gene: 7. This CDR3 is 16 amino acids long. Germline V gives CDR1 MNHEY, CDR2 SVGAGI. CDR3 bases: TGTGCCAGCAGTTACTCGACTGTAGCGGGGAACGGGGAGCTGTTTTTT. It is translated as CASSYSTVAGNGELFF.

This clone was counted once. The gene calls are TRBV6-5 and TRBJ1-1, with TRBD1 matching 7 bases. Trimming cost V 7 bases and J 6 bases; bases outside gene matches: 14. The CDR3 extends over 15 amino acids. Germline lookup yields CDR1 MNHEY and CDR2 SVGAGI. DNA of the CDR3: TGTGCCAGCACTAAACCCGGACAGGAAAGCGCTGAAGCTTTCTTT. Translation gives CASTKPGQESAEAFF.

The chain joins TRBV19 to TRBJ1-5; no reliable D call. This CDR3 region has 15 residues. Germline V gene lookup returns CDR1 LNHDA and CDR2 SQIVND (reference sequence). V lost 6 bases to trimming and J lost 0 bases, with 12 bases between them. The CDR3 bases are TGTGCCAGTAGCCTGGCGGCATATAGCAATCAGCCCCAGCATTTT. This translates into CASSLAAYSNQPQHF.

The chain uses TRBV4-1 and TRBJ1-1; D gene unclear. Between the trimmed V and J ends, which lost 3 bases and 2 bases, there was a span of 13 bases. CDR1 and CDR2 (germline): MGHRA, YSYEKL. CDR3 size: 15 residues. The CDR3 spells CASSHLPGGNTEAFF. The CDR3 region has the DNA TGCGCCAGCAGCCACCTTCCAGGAGGCAACACTGAAGCTTTCTTT.

CDR3 nucleotide sequence: TGCGCCAGCAGCCAAGAGCGGGAAGATACGCAGTATTTT. It yields the protein CASSQEREDTQYF. The chain joins TRBV4-3 to TRBJ2-3; possibly TRBD2 for D (6 bases). The length of the CDR3 is 13 residues. Germline CDR1 reads LGHNA; CDR2 reads YSLEER. V shed 0 bases and J shed 5 bases, with 6 bases lying between them.

The chain combines TRBV2 with TRBJ2-2, with 9 bases matching TRBD2. Germline CDR1 is SNHLY and CDR2 is FYNNEI. CDR3 length equals 16 residues. V lost 8 bases and J lost 7; bases outside the gene matches: 14. CDR3 in DNA: TGTGCCAGCGGCAACGAACTAGCGGGTCTGAGCGGGGAGCTGTTTTTT. Encoded protein: CASGNELAGLSGELFF.

The chain links TRBV7-2 to TRBJ1-2; 10 bases map to TRBD1. With 4 bases clipped from V and 4 bases from J, the junction kept 3 bases outside the gene matches. The CDR3 runs 14 residues. The germline gives CDR1 SGHTA, CDR2 FQGNSA. DNA for the CDR3: TGTGCCAGCAGCTGGGACAGGGGTGGCTATGGCTACACCTTC. This gives the protein CASSWDRGGYGYTF.

The V gene is TRBV2, the J gene TRBJ2-7, with D uncertain. Trimming took off 0 bases at V and 0 bases at J, with 6 bases between the two ends. CDR3 length: 14 amino acids. Germline V gene sequence: CDR1 SNHLY, CDR2 FYNNEI. The CDR3 sequence: CASSEARFSYEQYF. The CDR3 DNA follows: TGTGCCAGCAGTGAAGCGCGATTCTCCTACGAGCAGTACTTC. Based on the CDR3 plus reference TRBV2 and TRBJ2-7, the full variable domain is EPEVTQTPSHQVTQMGQEVILRCVPISNHLYFYWYRQILGQKVEFLVSFYNNEISEKSEIFDDQFSVERPDGSNFTLKIRSTKLEDSAMYFCASSEARFSYEQYFGPGTRLTVT.

The chain recombines TRBV7-9 with TRBJ1-6, with D possibly being TRBD1 (5 bases). This CDR3 comprises 15 residues. Germline loops: CDR1 SEHNR, CDR2 FQNEAQ (reference sequence). The V and J ends lost 3 bases and 5 bases respectively, with 11 bases between them. CDR3 sequence: CASSFGALHNSPLHF. The CDR3 DNA reads TGTGCCAGCAGCTTTGGGGCACTTCATAATTCACCCCTCCACTTT.

This chain uses TRBV27 with TRBJ2-3; 11 positions agree with TRBD1. CDR1 is MNHEY, CDR2 SMNVEV, per germline (reference sequence). CDR3 length: 15 amino acids. V gave up 4 bases and J gave up 7 bases; unmatched junction bases: 7. The CDR3 spells CASSWTGGMLNTQYF. As DNA, the CDR3 is TGTGCCAGCAGTTGGACAGGGGGCATGTTAAATACGCAGTATTTT.

The chain is built from TRBV27 and TRBJ2-7; 9 bases line up with TRBD2. This CDR3 is 15 amino acids long. Germline V gene data show CDR1 as MNHEY and CDR2 as SMNVEV (reference sequence). V shed 2 bases and J 4 bases; nucleotides not matched to a gene: 6. CDR3 sequence reads: CASSLVAGASYEQYF. Here the CDR3 DNA reads TGTGCCAGCAGTTTAGTAGCGGGGGCCTCATACGAGCAGTACTTC.

V gene TRBV5-1 combines with J gene TRBJ2-5, with 12 bases aligning to TRBD2. From germline, CDR1 is SGHRS and CDR2 YFSETQ. This CDR3 region has 15 residues. Losses at the gene ends were 4 bases for V and 5 bases for J; bases not matched to a gene: 6. The CDR3 coding sequence is TGCGCCAGCAGCCGGGCTAGCGGGAGGGCCGAGACCCAGTACTTC. It specifies CASSRASGRAETQYF.

The chain employs TRBV7-2 and TRBJ2-1, with D perhaps TRBD1 (6 bases). Trimming stripped 3 bases from V and 6 bases from J, with 9 bases between. This CDR3 has 13 amino acids. The V gene's germline CDR1 is SGHTA and CDR2 FQGNSA. The CDR3 protein is CASSFGQSNEQFF. DNA for the CDR3: TGTGCCAGCAGCTTCGGACAGTCCAATGAGCAGTTCTTC. Full variable domain (rest looked up from reference TRBV7-2 and TRBJ2-1): GAGVSQSPSNKVTEKGKDVELRCDPISGHTALYWYRQSLGQGLEFLIYFQGNSAPDKSGLPSDRFSAERTGGSVSTLTIQRTQQEDSAVYLCASSFGQSNEQFFGPGTRLTVL.

The rearrangement uses TRBV2 and TRBJ1-2, with TRBD1 as a possible D gene (6 bases). CDR3 length equals 14 residues. CDR1 is SNHLY, CDR2 FYNNEI, per germline. Trimming left V 3 bases short and J 8 bases short, with 16 bases between. In nucleotides, the CDR3 is TGTGCCAGCAGTGATCGCAGGGGCGAGATCGGCTACACCTTC. Its protein is CASSDRRGEIGYTF.

The rearrangement links TRBV3-1 (or the pseudogene TRBV3-2) to TRBJ1-1; no firm D call. Trimming left V 8 bases short and J 4 bases short, with 14 bases between. This CDR3 contains 13 residues. The germline V gene has CDR1 LGHDT and CDR2 YNNKEL (reference sequence). The CDR3 loop is CASAGSGSTEAFF. CDR3 sequence (DNA): TGTGCCAGCGCAGGTTCGGGGTCCACTGAAGCTTTCTTT.

There are a few counts of this clone. The rearrangement uses TRBV6-5 and TRBJ1-1; 7 nucleotides agree with TRBD1. The CDR3 runs 15 residues. The germline V gene encodes CDR1 MNHEY and CDR2 SVGAGI. V gave up 5 bases and J gave up 5 bases; unmatched junction bases: 11. The CDR3 reads CASSHRQGVGTEAFF. The CDR3 coding sequence is TGTGCCAGCAGTCACAGACAGGGAGTAGGGACTGAAGCTTTCTTT.

The chain recombines TRBV5-1 with TRBJ2-1, with D maybe TRBD2 (5 bases). The CDR3 loop spans 14 amino acids. Trimming pared 0 bases from V and 9 bases from J, leaving 13 bases between. Germline values: CDR1 SGHRS, CDR2 YFSETQ. In DNA form, the CDR3 reads TGCGCCAGCAGCTTGGAGCGGATAAGCGGTGAGCAGTTCTTC. Translation gives CASSLERISGEQFF.

The gene calls are TRBV28 and TRBJ2-2; perhaps TRBD2 as D (5 bases). V gave up 7 bases and J gave up 5 bases, with 11 bases separating them. The V gene's germline CDR1 is MDHEN and CDR2 SYDVKM. The CDR3 has 13 residues. The CDR3: CASMPGRTGELFF. The DNA for the CDR3 is TGTGCCAGCATGCCGGGAAGGACCGGGGAGCTGTTTTTT.

The chain links TRBV5-1 to TRBJ1-2, with D hard to call. Germline V gene lookup returns CDR1 SGHRS and CDR2 YFSETQ. Trimming left V 4 bases short and J 4 bases short, with 8 bases between. This CDR3 has 12 residues. The CDR3 DNA reads as TGCGCCAGCAGCGGAGACTTCTATGGCTACACCTTC. As protein: CASSGDFYGYTF.

The rearrangement joins TRBV5-1 to TRBJ2-6; possibly TRBD1 for D (6 bases). Per the germline V gene, CDR1 is SGHRS and CDR2 is YFSETQ. Trimming shortened V by 4 bases and J by 0 bases, and 17 bases separated the two germline ends. CDR3 length: 18 amino acids. CDR3 DNA sequence: TGCGCCAGCAGCGGCGGACAGAAATCGTTCTCTGGGGCCAACGTCCTGACTTTC. Translating gives CASSGGQKSFSGANVLTF.

V usage is TRBV29-1 and J usage is TRBJ2-3, with 11 positions matching TRBD2. V trimming: 4 bases; J trimming: 0 bases; junction bases outside the gene matches: 3. There are 15 residues in the CDR3. Looked up from germline, CDR1 is SQVTM and CDR2 is ANQGSEA. The CDR3 coding sequence is TGCAGCGTTGGGACTAGCGGGTATAGCACAGATACGCAGTATTTT. Translating it yields CSVGTSGYSTDTQYF.

CDR3 loop: CASRGRTSTDTQYF. CDR3 DNA sequence: TGTGCCAGCAGGGGAAGGACTAGCACAGATACGCAGTATTTT. The chain uses TRBV6-5 and TRBJ2-3; TRBD2 might be the D (5 bases). The CDR3 runs to 14 residues. V dropped 6 bases and J dropped 0 bases, with 10 bases sitting between them. From germline, CDR1 is MNHEY and CDR2 SVGAGI.